The clone carrying this T cell receptor (beta chain) occurred a few times. Its antigen is not known. CDR3 length equals 12 residues. Looked up from germline, CDR1 is SQVTM and CDR2 is ANQGSEA. Unique-molecular-identifier-tagged TCR beta cDNA libraries were used. T cells numbering 1 to 10 million yielded cDNA molecules that totaled approximately 500,000. Using its own MiXCR run on the PCR reads, TCRdb lists one record per CDR3 protein. The sample lists about 770,000 distinct CDR3 sequences; under 60% were seen once. This entry is derived from a study of post-analysis software for immune sequencing data. About the research overall: As for disease course, relapsing-remitting, secondary progressive and progressive-relapsing multiple sclerosis were all included.

General observations from the study: About 5 TRBV segments occurring more often in patients than controls included TRBV5-6, TRBV5-1 and TRBV20-1. Samples made in the same batch grouped tightly together by F measure. Versus controls, multiple sclerosis patients showed significantly lower diversity (normalized Chao1).

V is TRBV29-1 and J is TRBJ2-4; D is unclear. With the DNA end fitting TRBJ2-7 better, the J assignment may be wrong. The receptor's source is a girl aged 5 to 17 with multiple sclerosis. Source material: blood. In nucleotides, the CDR3 is TGCAGCGTTGAAGATCTAAGGGACGAGCAGTACTTC. Translated: CSVEDLRDEQYF.